The T cell receptor (beta chain) described here comes from a study of Ad26.COV2.S vaccination and SARS-CoV-2 variants. Study-wide results and caveats: Reports say spike-specific CD8+ and CD4+ T cell responses covered substantial breadth after vaccination.

The protocol was immunoSEQ multiplex PCR, while the TCRdb copy is restricted to in-frame clones and leaves out a portion. The data contain about 280,000 clones, approximately 89% of them singletons. V lost 1 base to trimming and J lost 0 bases, with 13 bases between them. Germline-derived CDR1 and CDR2 are SGHTS and YDEGEE. CDR3 size: 17 residues. Treatment defined: roughly 19 received Ad26.COV2.S at low or high dose, single or two shots; several received placebo; per-sample allocation not given. Sampling was done on day 63 after the first vaccine or placebo injection. Concerning this clone: Its matching antigen is unknown.

The gene calls are TRBV5-8 and TRBJ2-2, with D possibly being TRBD1 (6 bases). The specimen was peripheral blood, collected in a trial of Ad26.COV2.S vaccine versus placebo. The sequence came from a person aged 18-65 years who received the Ad26.COV2.S COVID-19 vaccine or a placebo. The CDR3 loop reads CASSLFAGTPNTGELFF. The CDR3 DNA follows: TGTGCCAGCAGCTTGTTCGCCGGGACACCGAACACCGGGGAGCTGTTTTTT.